The 15 T cell receptor beta chains below come from one sample, sequenced in a study of blood T cell repertoires in COVID-19. The repertoire was sequenced with immunoSEQ multiplex PCR; TCRdb's copy has only in-frame clones and lacks some. The sample records about 95,000 clones, 75% to 85% being singletons. Sequencing was carried out using peripheral blood. All receptors derive from an elderly man with COVID-19, enrolled during active disease.

J is TRBJ1-5 and V is TRBV2, with TRBD1 as a possible D gene (5 bases). From germline, CDR1 is SNHLY and CDR2 FYNNEI. Trimming stripped 3 bases from V and 1 base from J, with 10 bases between. This CDR3 region has 15 residues. In DNA, the CDR3 is TGTGCCAGCAGTGAGGGCCAGGGAAGCAATCAGCCCCAGCATTTT. Amino acids: CASSEGQGSNQPQHF.

The rearrangement links TRBV21-1 to TRBJ2-1; the table assigns TRBD2, which was not confirmed against the DNA. TRBV21-1 is noted as a pseudogene. This CDR3 has 14 residues. The chain's CDR3 is CASSPGLSQLGQFF. The CDR3 DNA reads TGTGCCAGCAGCCCGGGCCTATCCCAACTAGGGCAGTTCTTC.

J is TRBJ2-3 and V is TRBV27; the D is unclear. Per the germline V gene, CDR1 is MNHEY and CDR2 is SMNVEV (reference sequence). The CDR3 is 15 amino acids. V lost 2 bases and J lost 0, with 9 bases in between. CDR3 region: CASSLQRRSTDTQYF. CDR3 nucleotide sequence: TGTGCCAGCAGTTTACAACGTCGGAGCACAGATACGCAGTATTTT.

The CDR3 reads CASSGAGLQQPQHF. The CDR3 DNA is TGTGCCAGCAGTGGGGCGGGGCTCCAACAGCCCCAGCATTTT. The chain links TRBV2 to TRBJ1-5; possibly TRBD1 for D (5 bases). The CDR3 runs 14 residues. The germline V gene encodes CDR1 SNHLY and CDR2 FYNNEI. Between the trimmed V and J ends, which lost 4 bases and 7 bases, there was a span of 14 bases.

The chain uses TRBV12-3 or TRBV12-4 and TRBJ1-2; 7 bases map to TRBD1. Germline trimming cut 5 bases from V and 3 bases from J; bases unmatched to any gene: 3. CDR3 size: 13 residues. The CDR3 DNA follows: TGTGCCAGCAGTAGGACAGGACACTATGGCTACACCTTC. This translates into CASSRTGHYGYTF.

J is TRBJ2-7 and V is TRBV28; TRBD2 agrees at 8 bases. The V gene end was trimmed by 7 bases and the J gene end by 4 bases; junction bases not matched to a gene: 12. Germline CDR1 MDHEN, CDR2 SYDVKM. This CDR3 has 15 residues. This CDR3 reads CASNSNGLAGYEQYF. For the CDR3, the DNA is TGTGCCAGCAACTCAAATGGACTAGCCGGGTACGAGCAGTACTTC.

This clone was observed a few times. The chain recombines TRBV28 with TRBJ2-2, with 11 bases lining up with TRBD2. V gave up 4 bases and J gave up 6 bases; unmatched junction bases: 4. The CDR3 loop spans 15 amino acids. In germline, CDR1 is MDHEN, CDR2 SYDVKM. CDR3 region: CASSWLAGGAGELFF. The CDR3 DNA follows: TGTGCCAGCAGTTGGCTAGCGGGAGGAGCCGGGGAGCTGTTTTTT.

CDR3 nucleotides: TGTGCCAGCAGTGAGCGCACAGGGTGGGCAAATCAGCCCCAGCATTTT. Translating it yields CASSERTGWANQPQHF. The genes are TRBV6-1 and TRBJ1-5; the D gene is possibly TRBD1 (6 bases). The germline CDR1 and CDR2 sequences are MNHNS and SASEGT. This CDR3 region has 16 residues. V lost 3 bases and J lost 4, with 16 bases in between.

The V call is TRBV2, the J call TRBJ2-4; 9 bases align to TRBD1. The CDR3 is made up of 15 amino acids. The germline V gene has CDR1 SNHLY and CDR2 FYNNEI. Germline trimming cut 6 bases from V and 6 bases from J; bases unmatched to any gene: 9. The CDR3 DNA follows: TGTGCCAGCAGAGGACTACAGGGGGCTCGAAACATTCAGTACTTC. This translates into CASRGLQGARNIQYF.

V is TRBV19 and J is TRBJ1-1, with a possible D match to TRBD1 (5 bases). The CDR3 is 13 amino acids. Trimming cost V 8 bases and J 5 bases, with 15 bases left between them. Germline CDR1 and CDR2: LNHDA and SQIVND (reference sequence). The CDR3 loop is CASLKTAGTEAFF. The DNA for the CDR3 is TGTGCCAGTCTAAAGACAGCCGGAACTGAAGCTTTCTTT.

The chain recombines TRBV2 with TRBJ1-6, with unresolved D. CDR1 SNHLY and CDR2 FYNNEI come from the germline V gene. The CDR3 sequence is 15 residues long. V lost 0 bases and J 9 bases, leaving 12 bases between the germline ends. The DNA for the CDR3 is TGTGCCAGCAGTGAAGCCTCCTTACAGAGTTCACCCCTCCACTTT. It is translated as CASSEASLQSSPLHF.

The genes are TRBV9 and TRBJ1-6, with D perhaps TRBD1 (6 bases). The CDR3 runs to 15 residues. Trimming stripped 3 bases from V and 7 bases from J, with 14 bases between. Germline lookup yields CDR1 SGDLS and CDR2 YYNGEE. The CDR3 loop reads CASSAQGSGNSPLHF. CDR3 DNA sequence: TGTGCCAGCAGCGCCCAGGGGAGTGGGAATTCACCCCTCCACTTT.

The chain uses TRBV14 and TRBJ2-3; no reliable D call. V was clipped by 2 bases and J by 3 bases, with 12 bases between them. CDR1 SGHDN and CDR2 FVKESK come from the germline V gene. This CDR3 contains 15 residues. CDR3 sequence: CASSQYTVPTDTQYF. CDR3 coding DNA: TGTGCCAGCAGCCAATACACAGTCCCTACAGATACGCAGTATTTT.

The genes are TRBV5-1 and TRBJ2-3; 9 nucleotides agree with TRBD2. Germline loops: CDR1 SGHRS, CDR2 YFSETQ. Unmatched junction bases numbered 6, after V lost 5 bases and J lost 2 bases. CDR3 size: 15 residues. CDR3 coding DNA: TGCGCCAGCAGGGGACTAGCTCTAACCACAGATACGCAGTATTTT. Translation gives CASRGLALTTDTQYF.

This chain links TRBV12-3 or TRBV12-4 with TRBJ1-6; D remains unclear. Trimming took 1 base from V and 5 from J, leaving 3 bases between them. This CDR3 has 13 amino acids. The CDR3 spells CASSLGHNSPLHF. CDR3 sequence (DNA): TGTGCCAGCAGTTTAGGGCATAATTCACCCCTCCACTTT.